This TCR beta chain was profiled in a study of CD4 T cells in relation to SARS-CoV-2 and coronaviruses. The unexposed donors gave CD4+ T cells in about 2010-2019, prior to COVID-19. CD4+ T cells were isolated from the cells after about ten days of culture. From germline, CDR1 is ENHRY and CDR2 SYGVKD. Trimming removed 3 bases from V and 5 bases from J, with 16 bases in between. This CDR3 comprises 15 residues. Remarks on this clone: Its cognate antigen is unknown.

Repertoires were generated with immunoSEQ multiplex PCR, while TCRdb's copy carries only in-frame clones and drops some. The data contain about 15,000 clones, roughly four fifths of them singletons. This clonotype was sampled from a human donor in good health. The sequenced sample was CD4+ T cells from PBMCs, cultured in vitro. The chain combines TRBV10-3 with TRBJ2-5, with D perhaps matching TRBD1 (6 bases). CDR3 in DNA: TGTGCCATCAGTGACGATGGCAGGCAGGGGGAGACCCAGTACTTC. It is translated as CAISDDGRQGETQYF.